A single sample is the source of the 24 T cell receptor beta chains below, sequenced in a study of blood T cells in healthy people across ages. A sample-barcoded 5' primer and a J-beta primer mix were used in a second PCR of roughly 7 to 11 cycles. MiXCR, applied by TCRdb to the 5' RACE reads, yields one record per CDR3 protein. This table has hundreds of thousands of distinct CDR3 sequences, about a quarter appearing once. These same data were also listed under a study on T cells of mothers and their children.

Sequenced input: blood. Receptors were obtained from a boy aged 10-17 years in good health.

The V and J genes are TRBV19 and TRBJ1-5; no definite D call. Germline-derived CDR1 and CDR2 are LNHDA and SQIVND (reference sequence). The CDR3 has 13 residues. Trimming shortened V by 7 bases and J by 7 bases, and 14 bases separated the two germline ends. The CDR3: CASTERPNQPQHF. In nucleotides, the CDR3 is TGTGCCAGTACCGAGCGGCCCAACCAGCCCCAGCATTTT.

The chain uses TRBV7-3 and TRBJ2-1; TRBD2 matches at 11 bases. The CDR3 loop spans 17 amino acids. Per germline, CDR1 SGHTA and CDR2 FQGTGA. The junction had 13 bases not matched to a gene; V was cut back by 5 bases and J by 7 bases. The CDR3 sequence: CASSPSLLAGEVNEQFF. Written as DNA, the CDR3 is TGTGCCAGCAGCCCTAGTTTACTAGCGGGGGAGGTGAATGAGCAGTTCTTC.

This sequence joins TRBV7-9 and TRBJ2-7; D perhaps matches TRBD1 (6 bases). Trimming shortened V by 4 bases and J by 3 bases, and 13 bases separated the two germline ends. The length of the CDR3 is 14 residues. CDR1 SEHNR and CDR2 FQNEAQ come from the germline V gene (reference sequence). CDR3 nucleotide sequence: TGTGCCAGCAGCTCTGGACAGCTTGGCTACGAGCAGTACTTC. This sequence encodes CASSSGQLGYEQYF.

V and J are TRBV10-3 and TRBJ1-1, with no clear D. CDR1 is ENHRY and CDR2 is SYGVKD in the germline V gene. The CDR3 totals 12 residues. Trimming left V 2 bases short and J 4 bases short, with 5 bases between. CDR3 residues: CAISEGITEAFF. The CDR3 region has the DNA TGTGCCATCAGTGAGGGCATCACTGAAGCTTTCTTT.

This clonotype was detected only a few times. The chain links TRBV7-2 to TRBJ2-7; no definite D call. Germline V lookup: CDR1 SGHTA, CDR2 FQGNSA. The CDR3 is made up of 14 amino acids. V shed 0 bases and J shed 2 bases, with 8 bases lying between them. The CDR3 loop reads CASSLAGITYEQYF. CDR3 in DNA: TGTGCCAGCAGCTTAGCAGGTATAACCTACGAGCAGTACTTC.

The chain is built from TRBV5-1 and TRBJ2-5; tentatively, D is TRBD1 or TRBD2 (6 bases each). The J call may be mistaken, given a closer DNA end match to TRBJ2-7. CDR1 SGHRS and CDR2 YFSETQ come from the germline V gene. The CDR3 sequence is 11 residues long. The CDR3 protein is CASASGAEQYF. As DNA, the CDR3 is TGCGCCAGCGCCTCGGGGGCCGAGCAGTACTTC.

This clonotype was seen a handful of times. The rearrangement uses TRBV27 and TRBJ1-2, with a weak D call TRBD1 (6 bases). The CDR3 is 13 residues long. Trimming removed 6 bases from V and 6 bases from J, with 14 bases in between. Germline loops: CDR1 MNHEY, CDR2 SMNVEV (reference sequence). CDR3 in amino acids: CASSRTVLDGYTF. CDR3 sequence (DNA): TGTGCCAGCAGCAGGACAGTGTTGGATGGCTACACCTTC.

This clonotype has only a few counts. The V gene is TRBV7-9, the J gene TRBJ1-6; D is ambiguous. Germline assignment: CDR1 SEHNR and CDR2 FQNEAQ (reference sequence). The V gene lost 1 base and the J gene lost 4 bases, with 11 bases spanning the gap. This CDR3 is 16 amino acids long. In nucleotides, the CDR3 is TGTGCCAGCAGCTTAGTCCCGACACGGTATAATTCACCCCTCCACTTT. Protein: CASSLVPTRYNSPLHF.

This clonotype showed up many times. This chain uses TRBV28 with TRBJ2-7; D is undetermined. The CDR3 is made up of 14 amino acids. CDR1 and CDR2 (germline): MDHEN, SYDVKM. V shed 2 bases and J shed 2 bases, with 10 bases lying between them. The CDR3 here is CASSLPLPPYEQYF. The CDR3 DNA sequence: TGTGCCAGCAGTTTACCTCTGCCCCCCTACGAGCAGTACTTC.

To note about this clonotype: At one end the junction does not follow the germline gene, possibly because of a read error. This chain connects TRBV24-1 to TRBJ2-5, with TRBD2 matching 13 bases. The J call is doubtful: the DNA matches TRBJ2-1 better. CDR1 KGHDR and CDR2 SFDVKD come from the germline V gene. The CDR3 runs to 17 residues. CDR3 sequence reads: CAASDSLAGGGYNEQFF. The CDR3 nucleotides are TGTGCCGCCAGTGATTCACTAGCGGGAGGGGGCTACAATGAGCAGTTCTTC.

The genes are TRBV5-5 and TRBJ2-1, with 8 bases identical to TRBD2. The J call may be in error: the DNA end matches TRBJ2-7 better. The germline gives CDR1 SGHKS, CDR2 YYEKEE (reference sequence). The length of the CDR3 is 15 residues. The DNA of the CDR3 is TGTGCCAGCAGCCACCCGGGGGGGAGGAATTACGAGCAGTACTTC. Translating it yields CASSHPGGRNYEQYF.

V is TRBV12-3 or TRBV12-4 and J is TRBJ1-4; unclear D gene. CDR3 size: 13 residues. V dropped 6 bases and J dropped 4 bases, with 9 bases sitting between them. CDR3 sequence reads: CASRTRRNEKLFF. The CDR3 bases are TGTGCCAGCAGGACAAGGCGTAATGAAAAACTGTTTTTT.

This clonotype was counted a few times. The V and J genes are TRBV6-5 and TRBJ2-7; weak D call: TRBD1 (6 bases). The CDR3 consists of 17 residues. Trimming took 0 bases from V and 2 from J, leaving 17 bases between them. The germline CDR1 and CDR2 sequences are MNHEY and SVGAGI. The CDR3 bases are TGTGCCAGCAGTTACTCGGTCCTGGGGGCTATTACCTACGAGCAGTACTTC. Translation gives CASSYSVLGAITYEQYF.

This clonotype was observed a handful of times. The rearrangement joins TRBV19 to TRBJ2-7, with 7 bases that match TRBD1. V lost 6 bases, J lost 2 bases, and 13 bases stayed unmatched. Looked up from germline, CDR1 is LNHDA and CDR2 is SQIVND (reference sequence). CDR3 size: 16 residues. This chain's CDR3 is CASSPSFGQVPYEQYF. For the CDR3, the DNA is TGTGCCAGTAGCCCCAGCTTCGGACAGGTTCCCTACGAGCAGTACTTC.

The J gene is TRBJ2-3, the V gene TRBV18, with D unresolved. The CDR3 covers 12 residues. V dropped 3 bases and J dropped 6 bases, with 7 bases sitting between them. Germline V gene sequence: CDR1 KGHSH, CDR2 LQKENI. The CDR3 bases are TGTGCCAGCTCACCCTTATTTGATACGCAGTATTTT. This sequence encodes CASSPLFDTQYF.

The V and J genes are TRBV14 and TRBJ2-5, with D possibly matching TRBD1 (6 bases). The closer fit of TRBJ2-7 to the DNA end suggests the J call may be wrong. The germline gives CDR1 SGHDN, CDR2 FVKESK. CDR3 length equals 16 residues. The CDR3 sequence is CASSQEKAGVPYEQYF. CDR3 bases: TGTGCCAGCAGCCAAGAAAAGGCAGGGGTACCTTACGAGCAGTACTTC.

A few counts support this clonotype. This chain links TRBV27 with TRBJ2-7, with D unresolved. Trimming left V 6 bases short and J 0 bases short, with 12 bases between. CDR1 is MNHEY and CDR2 is SMNVEV in the germline V gene (reference sequence). This CDR3 has 14 residues. As DNA, the CDR3 is TGTGCCAGCAGGGTTTCGAGTCCCTCCTACGAGCAGTACTTC. Translated: CASRVSSPSYEQYF.

The J gene is TRBJ2-7, the V gene TRBV20-1; TRBD1 aligns across 11 bases. The CDR3 is made up of 13 amino acids. Germline trimming cut 6 bases from V and 5 bases from J; bases unmatched to any gene: 6. The germline gives CDR1 DFQATT, CDR2 SNEGSKA (reference sequence). The CDR3 loop is CSAPGQGGHEQYF. CDR3 nucleotides: TGCAGTGCGCCGGGACAGGGGGGCCACGAGCAGTACTTC.

This clonotype was seen only a few times. At one end, the junction sequence differs from germline, possibly due to a read error. CDR3 protein: CSAREGFTTEKLFF. As DNA, the CDR3 is TGCAGTGCTAGAGAGGGCTTCACTACTGAAAAACTGTTTTTT. The V gene is TRBV20-1, the J gene TRBJ1-4, with unresolved D. Germline assignment: CDR1 DFQATT and CDR2 SNEGSKA (reference sequence). CDR3 length: 14 amino acids.

The J gene is TRBJ2-5, the V gene TRBV2, with TRBD1 matching over 9 bases. The CDR3 is 14 residues long. Unmatched junction bases numbered 10, after V lost 9 bases and J lost 5 bases. Looked up from germline, CDR1 is SNHLY and CDR2 is FYNNEI. For the CDR3, the DNA is TGTGCCAGTGGGGCCGGGACAGGGCTGGAGACCCAGTACTTC. Translating gives CASGAGTGLETQYF.

This chain connects TRBV10-3 to TRBJ2-5, with 7 bases matching TRBD2. Gene TRBJ2-1 matches the end of the DNA better, so the J call may be wrong. Germline loops: CDR1 ENHRY, CDR2 SYGVKD. This CDR3 has 12 amino acids. CDR3 residues: CAISGGYNEQFF. The CDR3 coding sequence is TGTGCCATCAGCGGGGGGTACAATGAGCAGTTCTTC.

The J gene is TRBJ2-1, the V gene TRBV7-2; D remains ambiguous. The DNA end lines up better with TRBJ2-5; the J call may be wrong. The CDR3 sequence is 13 residues long. Germline V gene sequence: CDR1 SGHTA, CDR2 FQGNSA. The CDR3 protein is CASSSPNRETQYF. The DNA of the CDR3 is TGTGCCAGCAGCTCCCCGAACCGAGAGACCCAGTACTTC.

This clonotype was counted between two and nine times. V usage is TRBV27 and J usage is TRBJ1-4; no clear D. Germline V gives CDR1 MNHEY, CDR2 SMNVEV (reference sequence). This CDR3 spans 13 amino acids. Trimming pared 3 bases from V and 8 bases from J, leaving 10 bases between. The CDR3 DNA follows: TGTGCCAGCAGTTTCGGAAGAGAGGAAAAACTGTTTTTT. Translating gives CASSFGREEKLFF. Combining the CDR3 with reference TRBV27 and TRBJ1-4 gives the whole variable domain EAQVTQNPRYLITVTGKKLTVTCSQNMNHEYMSWYRQDPGLGLRQIYYSMNVEVTDKGDVPEGYKVSRKEKRNFPLILESPSPNQTSLYFCASSFGREEKLFFGSGTQLSVL.

V is TRBV9 and J is TRBJ2-1, with 9 bases that match TRBD2. Germline-derived CDR1 and CDR2 are SGDLS and YYNGEE. The trim removed 3 bases at V and 0 bases at J, leaving 10 bases unmatched. This CDR3 is 18 amino acids long. CDR3: CASSAGTSLLSSYNEQFF. In DNA form, the CDR3 reads TGTGCCAGCAGCGCTGGGACTAGCCTCCTTAGCTCCTACAATGAGCAGTTCTTC.